This is a list of T cell receptor beta chains from one sample in a study of blood T cell repertoires in COVID-19. Libraries were prepared by immunoSEQ multiplex PCR; TCRdb keeps only in-frame clonotypes and omits some of them. The top ten hold roughly 5% of the sample, which has roughly 180,000 clones, 70% to 85% seen once. The sequencing input was peripheral blood. These receptors originate from a woman aged 25-40 years with acute or convalescent COVID-19. CDR3s leave out the opening cysteine and the closing phenylalanine or tryptophan. The D gene is left open where the match is weak. The size of a clone is reported for some rows only, either as once, few or many, or as a class for expanded clones.

d_call clone_size v_call cdr3_aa
. . TRBV3-1/TRBV3-2 ASSHSSVSSSGNTIY
. . TRBV30 AWAGQNTEAF
. . TRBV28 ASTPPMRGSNQPQH
TRBD1 . TRBV23-1 ASSQSCPGQGWCSPLH
TRBD1 . TRBV7-2 ASSLNRGLSNQPQH
. . TRBV2 ASSDLLGGLAQYEQY
. . TRBV5-1 ASSLLGVSEKLF
TRBD1 . TRBV5-1 ASSVRGPMYGYT
TRBD1 few TRBV5-4 ASSWETGGISGELF
TRBD1 . TRBV27 ASSPGTGGDYNEQF
TRBD1 . TRBV6-4 ASGRQGAVETQY
. . TRBV19 ASSIGQTRSEQY
. . TRBV23-1 ASSQEGNNQPQH
TRBD1 few TRBV3-1/TRBV3-2 ASSHGQTGGPRSYT
TRBD1 few TRBV12-3/TRBV12-4 ASNTDRNSPLH
TRBD2 once TRBV2 ASRASGSYEQY
. . TRBV29-1 SVEDRLAQAQY
. few TRBV5-1 ASSWLGEDNQPQH
TRBD2 . TRBV7-2 ASSPGLARGTDTQY
. once TRBV5-6 ASKSGFGYGYT
. . TRBV30 AWRIQGGAQPQH
. . TRBV27 ASSLYSTGELF
TRBD2 . TRBV4-1 ASSPRGSGGYNEQF
TRBD2 . TRBV5-1 ASSLTRGVFNEQF